These 19 T cell receptor beta chains originate from one sample sequenced in a study of CD8+CD57+ T cells in acquired aplastic anemia. It was patients with CD8+CD57+ cell expansion by flow cytometry who were chosen for sequencing. Template material for TCR beta VDJ and CDR3 profiling consisted of genomic DNA. MiXCR was run by TCRdb on the reads, yielding one entry per CDR3 protein. The table has about 54,000 distinct CDR3 sequences, around 50% seen once; the top ten hold roughly 16%. The sample comprised sorted CD4+, CD8+, or CD8+CD57+ T cells (not recorded which) from PBMCs. Every receptor here comes from a human donor with aplastic anemia.

V and J are TRBV6-1 and TRBJ2-1, with D possibly being TRBD2 (6 bases). V was shortened by 5 bases and J by 4 bases, with 18 bases between the two germline ends. Germline values: CDR1 MNHNS, CDR2 SASEGT. CDR3 size: 16 residues. The CDR3 coding sequence is TGTGCCAGCAGTCCTTTTGGGGCCAGCGGGTACAATGAGCAGTTCTTC. Translation: CASSPFGASGYNEQFF.

This clonotype was detected many times. J is TRBJ1-1 and V is TRBV4-1; the D gene is possibly TRBD1 (6 bases). This CDR3 comprises 15 residues. V lost 3 bases and J lost 4, with 15 bases in between. Per germline, CDR1 MGHRA and CDR2 YSYEKL. The CDR3, as DNA: TGCGCCAGCAGCCACCTCCAACAGGGCAGCACTGAAGCTTTCTTT. This translates into CASSHLQQGSTEAFF.

In its sample, this clonotype was seen a few times. The gene calls are TRBV7-9 and TRBJ1-1; D gene ambiguous. In germline, CDR1 is SEHNR, CDR2 FQNEAQ (reference sequence). The length of the CDR3 is 15 residues. The germline V and J ends were trimmed by 1 base and 0 bases, with 9 bases remaining between them. CDR3 sequence (DNA): TGTGCCAGCAGCTTAGTCGGGGTCATGAACACTGAAGCTTTCTTT. Amino acids: CASSLVGVMNTEAFF.

The chain joins TRBV15 to TRBJ2-3; D might be TRBD1 (5 bases). V lost 5 bases, J lost 3 bases, and 15 bases lay in between. Germline V CDR1 and CDR2: LNHNV, YYDKDF (reference sequence). The CDR3 has 15 residues. CDR3 nucleotide sequence: TGTGCCACCAGCGACTCAGGGTTTTCGACAGATACGCAGTATTTT. The encoded protein is CATSDSGFSTDTQYF.

As for this clonotype: No conserved phenylalanine or tryptophan is present at the end of the CDR3, so a read error is the likely explanation. Because the CDR3's place on the DNA is in doubt, the DNA is left out and the CDR3 is given as listed by TCRdb. The chain combines TRBV20-1 with TRBJ2-3; the table gives TRBD2 as D, unverified against the DNA. Germline CDR1 and CDR2: DFQATT and SNEGSKA (reference sequence). The CDR3 spans 12 amino acids, including both terminal residues. CDR3 loop: CSARDRPGLAIL.

The chain carries TRBV7-2 and TRBJ2-5, with D tentatively TRBD1 (5 bases). Germline V gene data show CDR1 as SGHTA and CDR2 as FQGNSA. The CDR3 sequence is 13 residues long. V gave up 3 bases and J gave up 4 bases, with 9 bases separating them. The CDR3 region is CASSLWQGETQYF. The CDR3 coding sequence is TGTGCCAGCAGCTTGTGGCAGGGAGAGACCCAGTACTTC.

This sequence joins TRBV7-6 and TRBJ1-6; the D is unclear. V was shortened by 2 bases and J by 7 bases, with 9 bases between the two germline ends. The CDR3 runs 14 residues. Germline values: CDR1 SGHVS, CDR2 FNYEAQ. In nucleotides, the CDR3 is TGTGCCAGCAGCTTATCAGGCAGAAATTCACCCCTCCACTTT. Protein product: CASSLSGRNSPLHF.

This clonotype was counted a single time. V is TRBV10-3 and J is TRBJ2-7, with D perhaps matching TRBD2 (6 bases). With 3 bases removed from V and 1 base from J, the gap between germline ends came to 10 bases. This CDR3 comprises 14 residues. The germline V gene encodes CDR1 ENHRY and CDR2 SYGVKD. The CDR3 coding sequence is TGTGCCATCAGTGATGGGGGGAATTCCTACGAGCAGTACTTC. Amino acid sequence: CAISDGGNSYEQYF.

This clonotype was seen a handful of times. The V and J genes are TRBV27 and TRBJ2-5; D possibly corresponds to TRBD2 (5 bases). The V and J ends lost 5 bases and 7 bases respectively, with 14 bases between them. Germline lookup yields CDR1 MNHEY and CDR2 SMNVEV (reference sequence). CDR3 length: 13 amino acids. The CDR3 nucleotides read TGTGCCAGCAGTCCGGGCCCCGAGGGGACCCAGTACTTC. It encodes CASSPGPEGTQYF.

The chain employs TRBV24-1 and TRBJ1-5; 8 bases match TRBD1. Per germline, CDR1 KGHDR and CDR2 SFDVKD. The CDR3 length is 16 residues. Trimming took 3 bases from V and 2 from J; bases not matched to a gene: 5. CDR3 in amino acids: CATSDPKTGGNQPQHF. The CDR3 region has the DNA TGTGCCACCAGTGATCCCAAGACAGGGGGCAATCAGCCCCAGCATTTT.

This clonotype was seen ten or more times. This chain connects TRBV7-9 to TRBJ1-1, with unresolved D. V lost 1 base and J 10 bases, leaving 10 bases between the germline ends. Germline V lookup: CDR1 SEHNR, CDR2 FQNEAQ (reference sequence). This CDR3 is 12 amino acids long. For the CDR3, the DNA is TGTGCCAGCAGCTTAGACCTGAGCCGAGCTTTCTTT. It codes for CASSLDLSRAFF. Based on the CDR3 plus reference TRBV7-9 and TRBJ1-1, the full variable domain is DTGVSQNPRHKITKRGQNVTFRCDPISEHNRLYWYRQTLGQGPEFLTYFQNEAQLEKSRLLSDRFSAERPKGSFSTLEIQRTEQGDSAMYLCASSLDLSRAFFGQGTRLTVV.

The chain links TRBV4-1 to TRBJ2-3, with TRBD2 matching over 12 bases. Germline trimming cut 1 base from V and 8 bases from J; bases unmatched to any gene: 16. Germline CDR1 MGHRA, CDR2 YSYEKL. The CDR3 length is 19 residues. CDR3 in amino acids: CASSQAAFLAGGEEGTQYF. As DNA, the CDR3 is TGCGCCAGCAGCCAAGCCGCGTTTCTAGCGGGGGGGGAGGAGGGTACGCAGTATTTT.

As to this clonotype: No conserved phenylalanine or tryptophan ends this CDR3, so it is likely a read error. No DNA is shown, since the ends of the CDR3 on it are uncertain; the CDR3 is the one TCRdb lists. The gene calls are TRBV5-1 and TRBJ2-7; the DNA was not used to check the table's D call, TRBD1. The CDR3 region is 15 residues in length, termini included. Germline V gene sequence: CDR1 SGHRS, CDR2 YFSETQ. Here the CDR3 reads CASSFEGAPNYEQCS.

The chain combines TRBV9 with TRBJ2-7; TRBD1 might be the D (5 bases). In germline, CDR1 is SGDLS, CDR2 YYNGEE. The CDR3 is 15 amino acids. Trimming pared 3 bases from V and 0 bases from J, leaving 13 bases between. CDR3 sequence reads: CASSAGQGASYEQYF. DNA for the CDR3: TGTGCCAGCAGCGCAGGACAAGGGGCCTCCTACGAGCAGTACTTC.

This chain links TRBV19 with TRBJ1-4; D not certain. Per the germline V gene, CDR1 is LNHDA and CDR2 is SQIVND (reference sequence). The CDR3 runs to 15 residues. The ends were cut back, 3 bases at V and 0 bases at J, with 8 bases in the middle. The CDR3 spells CASSIQRATNEKLFF. CDR3 sequence (DNA): TGTGCCAGTAGTATTCAAAGGGCAACTAATGAAAAACTGTTTTTT.

The CDR3 loop reads CSVVNGVQNTEAFF. CDR3 bases: TGCAGCGTAGTAAACGGTGTACAGAACACTGAAGCTTTCTTT. The chain links TRBV29-1 to TRBJ1-1; D is unclear. Between the trimmed V and J ends, which lost 6 bases and 1 base, there was a span of 15 bases. The V gene's germline CDR1 is SQVTM and CDR2 ANQGSEA. This CDR3 is 14 amino acids long.

The count of this clonotype is one. This chain joins TRBV24-1 and TRBJ1-2, with 10 bases lining up with TRBD1. The CDR3 contains 13 residues. From germline, CDR1 is KGHDR and CDR2 SFDVKD. The trim removed 3 bases at V and 6 bases at J, leaving 0 bases unmatched. CDR3 loop: CATSDGTGDGYTF. The DNA of the CDR3 is TGTGCCACCAGTGATGGGACAGGGGATGGCTACACCTTC.

CDR3 sequence: CASGPPGQLYGYTF. In DNA form, the CDR3 reads TGTGCCAGCGGACCGCCGGGACAGCTTTATGGCTACACCTTC. The gene calls are TRBV25-1 and TRBJ1-2; 7 nucleotides match TRBD1. Germline assignment: CDR1 MGHDK and CDR2 SYGVNS. The trim removed 8 bases at V and 5 bases at J, leaving 11 bases unmatched. The length of the CDR3 is 14 residues.

This clonotype was seen repeatedly, ten times or more. The rearrangement uses TRBV10-1 and TRBJ2-2; D is possibly TRBD1 or TRBD2 (6 bases each). The CDR3 is 14 amino acids. Per the germline V gene, CDR1 is WNHNN and CDR2 is SYGVQD (reference sequence). V was pared by 10 bases and J by 4 bases, with 16 bases between. For the CDR3, the DNA is TGCGCCATTCCGTGGGGGGCCCCCACCGGGGAGCTGTTTTTT. It yields the protein CAIPWGAPTGELFF.